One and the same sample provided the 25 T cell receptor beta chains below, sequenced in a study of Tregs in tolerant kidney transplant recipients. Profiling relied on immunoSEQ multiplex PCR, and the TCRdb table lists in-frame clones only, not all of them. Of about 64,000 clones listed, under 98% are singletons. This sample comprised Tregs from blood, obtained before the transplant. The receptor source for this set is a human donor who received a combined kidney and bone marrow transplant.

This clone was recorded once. This CDR3 reads CASSQEGARGAPDTQYF. DNA for the CDR3: TGCGCCAGCAGCCAAGAAGGCGCGCGGGGGGCCCCGGATACGCAGTATTTT. V gene TRBV4-3 combines with J gene TRBJ2-3; 8 nucleotides line up with TRBD2. The V gene end was trimmed by 0 bases and the J gene end by 6 bases; junction bases not matched to a gene: 11. Germline CDR1 and CDR2: LGHNA and YSLEER. The CDR3 spans 17 residues.

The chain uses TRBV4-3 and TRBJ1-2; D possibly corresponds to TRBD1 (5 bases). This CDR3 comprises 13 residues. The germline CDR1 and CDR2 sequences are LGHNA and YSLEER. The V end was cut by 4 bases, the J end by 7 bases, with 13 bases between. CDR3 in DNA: TGCGCCAGCAGCCTTTCAAGGGGCACTGGCTACACCTTC. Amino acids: CASSLSRGTGYTF.

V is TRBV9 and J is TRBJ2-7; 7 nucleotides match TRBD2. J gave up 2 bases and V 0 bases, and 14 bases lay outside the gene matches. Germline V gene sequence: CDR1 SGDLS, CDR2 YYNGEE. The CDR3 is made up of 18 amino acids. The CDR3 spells CASSVDPGGWTKAYEQYF. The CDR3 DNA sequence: TGTGCCAGCAGCGTAGATCCCGGGGGGTGGACGAAAGCCTACGAGCAGTACTTC.

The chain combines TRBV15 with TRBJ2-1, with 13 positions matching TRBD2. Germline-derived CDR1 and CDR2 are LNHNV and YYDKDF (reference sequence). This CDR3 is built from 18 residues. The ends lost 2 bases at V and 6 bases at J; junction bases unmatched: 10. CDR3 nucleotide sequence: TGTGCCACCAGCAGATTTCACGGACTAGCGGGGGTTGGCAATGAGCAGTTCTTC. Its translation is CATSRFHGLAGVGNEQFF. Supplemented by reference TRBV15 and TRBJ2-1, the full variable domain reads DAMVIQNPRYQVTQFGKPVTLSCSQTLNHNVMYWYQQKSSQAPKLLFHYYDKDFNNEADTPDNFQSRRPNTSFCFLDIRSPGLGDTAMYLCATSRFHGLAGVGNEQFFGPGTRLTVL.

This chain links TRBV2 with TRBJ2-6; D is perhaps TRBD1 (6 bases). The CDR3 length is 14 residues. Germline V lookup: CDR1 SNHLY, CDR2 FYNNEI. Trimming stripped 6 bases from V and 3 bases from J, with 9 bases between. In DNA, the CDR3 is TGTGCCAGCAGCCTCAGGGGTGGGGCCAACGTCCTGACTTTC. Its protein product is CASSLRGGANVLTF. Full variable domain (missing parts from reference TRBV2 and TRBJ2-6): EPEVTQTPSHQVTQMGQEVILRCVPISNHLYFYWYRQILGQKVEFLVSFYNNEISEKSEIFDDQFSVERPDGSNFTLKIRSTKLEDSAMYFCASSLRGGANVLTFGAGSRLTVL.

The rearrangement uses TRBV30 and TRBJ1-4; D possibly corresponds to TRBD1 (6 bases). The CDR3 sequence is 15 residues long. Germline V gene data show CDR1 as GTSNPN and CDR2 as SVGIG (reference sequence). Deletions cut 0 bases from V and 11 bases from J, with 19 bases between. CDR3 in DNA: TGTGCCTGGAGTGTAATGGGACAAGTGATGGGGAAACTGTTTTTT. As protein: CAWSVMGQVMGKLFF.

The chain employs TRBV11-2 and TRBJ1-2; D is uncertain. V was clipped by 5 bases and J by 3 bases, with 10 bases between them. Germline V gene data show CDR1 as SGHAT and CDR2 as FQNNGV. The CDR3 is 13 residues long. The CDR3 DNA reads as TGTGCCAGCAGCGGCGGGTTTGACTATGGCTACACCTTC. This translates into CASSGGFDYGYTF. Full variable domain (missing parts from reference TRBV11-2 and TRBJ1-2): EAGVAQSPRYKIIEKRQSVAFWCNPISGHATLYWYQQILGQGPKLLIQFQNNGVVDDSQLPKDRFSAERLKGVDSTLKIQPAKLEDSAVYLCASSGGFDYGYTFGSGTRLTVV.

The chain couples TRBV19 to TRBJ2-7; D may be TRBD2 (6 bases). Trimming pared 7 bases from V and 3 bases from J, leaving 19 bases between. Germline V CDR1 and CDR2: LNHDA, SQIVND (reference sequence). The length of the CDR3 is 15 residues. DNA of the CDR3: TGTGCCAGTACCAAAGGAGGGACTGGAGGCTACGAGCAGTACTTC. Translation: CASTKGGTGGYEQYF.

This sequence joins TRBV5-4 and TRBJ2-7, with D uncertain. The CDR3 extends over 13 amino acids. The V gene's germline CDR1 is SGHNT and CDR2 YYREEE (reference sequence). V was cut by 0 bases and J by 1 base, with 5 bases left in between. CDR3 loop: CASSLAGSYEQYF. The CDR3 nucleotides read TGTGCCAGCAGCTTGGCCGGGTCCTACGAGCAGTACTTC.

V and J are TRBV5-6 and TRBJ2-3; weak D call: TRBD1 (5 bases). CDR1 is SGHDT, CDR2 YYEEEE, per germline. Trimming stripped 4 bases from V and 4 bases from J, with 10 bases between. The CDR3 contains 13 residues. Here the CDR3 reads CASSRGIADTQYF. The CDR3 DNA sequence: TGTGCCAGCAGCAGGGGAATCGCAGATACGCAGTATTTT.

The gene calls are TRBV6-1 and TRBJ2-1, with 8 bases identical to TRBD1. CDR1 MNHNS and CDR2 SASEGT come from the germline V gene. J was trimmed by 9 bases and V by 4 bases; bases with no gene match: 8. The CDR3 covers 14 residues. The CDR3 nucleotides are TGTGCCAGCAGTGTGGGACAGGTGGGTGGTGAGCAGTTCTTC. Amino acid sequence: CASSVGQVGGEQFF.

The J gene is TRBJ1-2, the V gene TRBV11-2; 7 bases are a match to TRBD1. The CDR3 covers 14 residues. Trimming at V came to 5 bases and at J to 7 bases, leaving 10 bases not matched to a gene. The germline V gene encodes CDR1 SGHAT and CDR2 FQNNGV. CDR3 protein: CASSARDRSSGYTF. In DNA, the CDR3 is TGTGCCAGCAGCGCCCGGGACAGATCCTCTGGCTACACCTTC. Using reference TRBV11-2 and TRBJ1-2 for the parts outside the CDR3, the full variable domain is EAGVAQSPRYKIIEKRQSVAFWCNPISGHATLYWYQQILGQGPKLLIQFQNNGVVDDSQLPKDRFSAERLKGVDSTLKIQPAKLEDSAVYLCASSARDRSSGYTFGSGTRLTVV.

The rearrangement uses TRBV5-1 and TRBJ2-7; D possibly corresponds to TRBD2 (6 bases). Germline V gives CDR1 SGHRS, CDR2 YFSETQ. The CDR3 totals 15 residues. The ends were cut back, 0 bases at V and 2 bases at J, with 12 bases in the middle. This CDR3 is CASSLASGTPYEQYF. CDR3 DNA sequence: TGCGCCAGCAGCTTGGCCTCGGGGACTCCCTACGAGCAGTACTTC. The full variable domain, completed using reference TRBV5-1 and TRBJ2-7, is KAGVTQTPRYLIKTRGQQVTLSCSPISGHRSVSWYQQTPGQGLQFLFEYFSETQRNKGNFPGRFSGRQFSNSRSEMNVSTLELGDSALYLCASSLASGTPYEQYFGPGTRLTVT.

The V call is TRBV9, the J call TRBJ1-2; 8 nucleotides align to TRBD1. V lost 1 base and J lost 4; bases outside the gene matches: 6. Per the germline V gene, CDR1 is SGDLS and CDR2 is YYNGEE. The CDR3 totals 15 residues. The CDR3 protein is CASSVQRTGSYGYTF. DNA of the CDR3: TGTGCCAGCAGCGTACAGCGGACAGGGTCCTATGGCTACACCTTC.

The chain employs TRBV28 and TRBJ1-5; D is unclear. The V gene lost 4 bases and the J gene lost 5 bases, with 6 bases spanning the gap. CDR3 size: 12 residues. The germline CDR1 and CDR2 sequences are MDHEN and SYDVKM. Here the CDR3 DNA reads TGTGCCAGCAGTTCCGCGTATCAGCCCCAGCATTTT. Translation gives CASSSAYQPQHF.

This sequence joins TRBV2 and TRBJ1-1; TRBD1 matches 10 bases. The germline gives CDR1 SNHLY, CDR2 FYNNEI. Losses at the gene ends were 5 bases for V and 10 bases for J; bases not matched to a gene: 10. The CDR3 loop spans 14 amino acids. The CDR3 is CASSFTGTGVAAFF. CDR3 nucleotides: TGTGCCAGCAGTTTTACCGGGACAGGGGTTGCAGCTTTCTTT.

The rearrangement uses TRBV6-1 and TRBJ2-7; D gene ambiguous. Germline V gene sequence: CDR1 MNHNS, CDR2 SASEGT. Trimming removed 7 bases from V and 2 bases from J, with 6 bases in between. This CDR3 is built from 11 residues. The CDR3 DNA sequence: TGTGCCAGCACCGCGACCTACGAGCAGTACTTC. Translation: CASTATYEQYF.

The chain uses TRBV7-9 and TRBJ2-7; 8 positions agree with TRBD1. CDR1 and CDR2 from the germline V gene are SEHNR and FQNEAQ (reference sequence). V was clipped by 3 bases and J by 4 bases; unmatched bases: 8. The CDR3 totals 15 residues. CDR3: CASSFGQGAGYEQYF. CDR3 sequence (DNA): TGTGCCAGCAGCTTCGGGCAGGGGGCTGGGTACGAGCAGTACTTC.

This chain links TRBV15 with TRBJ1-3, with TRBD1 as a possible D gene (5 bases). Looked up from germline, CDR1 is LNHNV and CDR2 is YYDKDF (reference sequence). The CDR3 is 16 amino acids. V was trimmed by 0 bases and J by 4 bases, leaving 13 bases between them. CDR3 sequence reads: CATSRDEGARGNTIYF. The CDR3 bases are TGTGCCACCAGCAGAGACGAAGGGGCGAGGGGAAACACCATATATTTT.

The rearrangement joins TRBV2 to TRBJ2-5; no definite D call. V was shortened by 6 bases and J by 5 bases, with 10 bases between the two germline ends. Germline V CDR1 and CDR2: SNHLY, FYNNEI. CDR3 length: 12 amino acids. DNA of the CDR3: TGTGCCAGCAGCCCCAATCGGGAGACCCAGTACTTC. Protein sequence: CASSPNRETQYF.

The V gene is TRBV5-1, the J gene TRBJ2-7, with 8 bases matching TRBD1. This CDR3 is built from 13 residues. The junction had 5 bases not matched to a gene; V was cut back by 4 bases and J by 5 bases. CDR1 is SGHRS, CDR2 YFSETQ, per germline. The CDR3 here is CASSPGQDNEQYF. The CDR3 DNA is TGCGCCAGCAGCCCGGGACAGGATAACGAGCAGTACTTC.

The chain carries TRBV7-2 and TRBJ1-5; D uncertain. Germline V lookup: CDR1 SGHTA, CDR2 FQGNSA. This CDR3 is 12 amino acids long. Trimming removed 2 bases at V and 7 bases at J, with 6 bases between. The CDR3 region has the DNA TGTGCCAGCAGCTTACCGGGACAGCCCCAGCATTTT. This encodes CASSLPGQPQHF.

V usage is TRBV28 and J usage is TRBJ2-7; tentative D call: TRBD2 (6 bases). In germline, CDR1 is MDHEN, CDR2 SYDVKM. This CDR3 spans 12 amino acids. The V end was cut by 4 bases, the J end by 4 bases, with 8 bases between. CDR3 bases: TGTGCCAGCAGTTGGACTACATACGAGCAGTACTTC. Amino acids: CASSWTTYEQYF.

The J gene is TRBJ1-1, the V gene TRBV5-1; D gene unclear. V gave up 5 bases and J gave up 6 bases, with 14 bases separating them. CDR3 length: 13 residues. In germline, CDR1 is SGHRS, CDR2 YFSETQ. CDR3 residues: CASRISPSPEAFF. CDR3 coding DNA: TGCGCCAGCAGGATCTCGCCGAGTCCTGAAGCTTTCTTT.

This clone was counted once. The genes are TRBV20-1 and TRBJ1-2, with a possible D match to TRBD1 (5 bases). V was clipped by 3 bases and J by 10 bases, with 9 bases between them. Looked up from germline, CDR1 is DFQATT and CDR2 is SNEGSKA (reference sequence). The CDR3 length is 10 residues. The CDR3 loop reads CSASNRNYTF. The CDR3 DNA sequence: TGCAGTGCTAGCAACAGGAACTACACCTTC.